Below, 4 T cell receptor beta chains from the same sample are listed, as sequenced in a study of T cell clonality in common variable immunodeficiency. General observations from the study: Common variable immunodeficiency TCR beta sequences reportedly had fewer deletions and N-nucleotide insertions.

The method was immunoSEQ multiplex PCR; TCRdb's version includes in-frame clones alone and lacks a portion of them. The sample contains just over 15,000 clones, none of them singletons. No antigens are known for them. The sequenced sample was peripheral blood mononuclear cells. The origin of the receptors is a human donor with common variable immunodeficiency.

Comment on this clone: Read sequence stops 3 residues before the CDR3 end, and the germline J gene provides the missing end. The chain is built from TRBV18 and TRBJ2-1; 9 bases are a match to TRBD1. J gave up 8 bases and V 5 bases, and 7 bases lay outside the gene matches. This CDR3 is 14 amino acids long. Germline values: CDR1 KGHSH, CDR2 LQKENI. CDR3 DNA, as far as it was read: TGTGCCAGCTCATCACGGGACAGGGAGGATGAG. It yields the protein CASSSRDREDE. The whole CDR3 protein is CASSSRDREDEQFF.

About this clone: The sequence runs out 3 residues before the end of the CDR3; the remainder is reconstructed from the germline J gene. The chain links TRBV18 to TRBJ2-1; TRBD2 aligns across 12 bases. The CDR3 loop spans 17 amino acids. V shed 3 bases and J 4 bases; nucleotides not matched to a gene: 7. Germline V gene sequence: CDR1 KGHSH, CDR2 LQKENI. CDR3 DNA (partial): TGTGCCAGCTCACCCGAAACTAGCGGGAGGCAATACAATGAG. Protein: CASSPETSGRQYNE. The full CDR3 protein reads CASSPETSGRQYNEQFF.

In this sample, this clone turned up a few times. Read data end 3 residues before the CDR3 end; the end is taken from the germline J gene. V and J are TRBV30 and TRBJ2-7; no clear D. Deletions cut 2 bases from V and 5 bases from J, with 13 bases between. CDR1 and CDR2 from the germline V gene are GTSNPN and SVGIG (reference sequence). The CDR3 length is 13 residues. Incomplete CDR3 DNA: TGTGCCTGGAGTCGAGTGCCGGTAGACGAG. As protein: CAWSRVPVDE. The whole CDR3 sequence reads CAWSRVPVDEQYF. The whole variable domain, filled in from reference TRBV30 and TRBJ2-7, reads SQTIHQWPATLVQPVGSPLSLECTVEGTSNPNLYWYRQAAGRGLQLLFYSVGIGQISSEVPQNLSASRPQDRQFILSSKKLLLSDSGFYLCAWSRVPVDEQYFGPGTRLTVT.

This clone was seen a few times. Partial CDR3 DNA: TGTGCCAGCTCATTATACACAGATACG. This sequence encodes CASSLYTDT. The CDR3, in full, reads CASSLYTDTQYF. The J gene is TRBJ2-3, the V gene TRBV18; D call uncertain. The read ends 3 residues shy of where the CDR3 ends; the end is completed using the germline J gene. V lost 5 bases and J 2 bases, leaving 5 bases between the germline ends. Germline assignment: CDR1 KGHSH and CDR2 LQKENI. This CDR3 contains 12 residues. Using reference TRBV18 and TRBJ2-3 for the parts outside the CDR3, the full variable domain is NAGVMQNPRHLVRRRGQEARLRCSPMKGHSHVYWYRQLPEEGLKFMVYLQKENIIDESGMPKERFSAEFPKEGPSILRIQQVVRGDSAAYFCASSLYTDTQYFGPGTRLTVL.